This entry is about one TCR beta chain. The table came from immunoSEQ multiplex PCR; TCRdb's copy has only in-frame clones and leaves some out. Found here are roughly 170,000 clones, under 85% of them singletons; the top ten hold 1% to 1.5%. These data belong to a study of blood T cell repertoires in COVID-19. For the study at large: Nucleic acid was either cDNA or gDNA, and it came from T cells, B-cell-depleted T cells, or PBMCs.

Sequencing was performed on peripheral blood. This clonotype was obtained from a man aged 60 to 69 who had recovered from COVID-19.

CDR3 sequence reads: CASSEQGRNSPLHF. The CDR3 DNA reads as TGTGCCAGTAGTGAACAGGGCCGTAATTCACCCCTCCACTTT. This rearrangement joins TRBV19 to TRBJ1-6; possible D gene TRBD1, 6 bases. Germline V gives CDR1 LNHDA, CDR2 SQIVND (reference sequence). Trimming removed 5 bases from V and 6 bases from J, with 11 bases in between. There are 14 residues in the CDR3.